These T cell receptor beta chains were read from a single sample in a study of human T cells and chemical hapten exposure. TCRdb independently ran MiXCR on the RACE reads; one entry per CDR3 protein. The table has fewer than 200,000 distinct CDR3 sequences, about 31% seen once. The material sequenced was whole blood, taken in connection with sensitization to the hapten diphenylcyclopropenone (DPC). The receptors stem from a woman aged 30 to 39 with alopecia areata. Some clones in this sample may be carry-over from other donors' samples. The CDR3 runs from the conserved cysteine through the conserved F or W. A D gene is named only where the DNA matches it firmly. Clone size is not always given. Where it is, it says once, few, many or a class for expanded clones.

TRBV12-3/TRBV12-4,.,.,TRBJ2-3,TGTGCCAGCAGTTTAACCCGAATGACTACGCAGTATTTT,CASSLTRMTTQYF
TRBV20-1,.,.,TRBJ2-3,TGCAGTGCTAGAGCGTACGGAGATACGCAGTATTTT,CSARAYGDTQYF
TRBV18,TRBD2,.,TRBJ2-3,TGTGCCAGCTCAAGGATGACTAGCGGGACGGATACGCAGTATTTT,CASSRMTSGTDTQYF
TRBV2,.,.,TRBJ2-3,TGTGCCAGCGCCCGTAGCACAGATACGCAGTATTTT,CASARSTDTQYF
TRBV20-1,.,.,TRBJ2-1,TGCAGTGCTAGAGATCGATTTGCACCCTACAATGAGCAGTTCTTC,CSARDRFAPYNEQFF
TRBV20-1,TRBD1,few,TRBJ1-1,TGCAGTGCTAGGGGGGGACAGGGGAACACTGAAGCTTTCTTT,CSARGGQGNTEAFF
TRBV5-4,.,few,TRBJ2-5,TGTGCCAGCAGCTTTACGGGGGAAGAGACCCAGTACTTC,CASSFTGEETQYF
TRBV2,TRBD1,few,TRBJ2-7,TGTGCCAGCAGACTTAGGACAGGGACAATGACCTACGAGCAGTACTTC,CASRLRTGTMTYEQYF
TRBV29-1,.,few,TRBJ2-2,TGCAGCGTTGACCCCCAGGCCACCGGGGAGCTGTTTTTT,CSVDPQATGELFF
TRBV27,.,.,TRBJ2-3,TGTGCCAGCAGTTTCCTTCTCGACACTACCACAGATACGCAGTATTTT,CASSFLLDTTTDTQYF
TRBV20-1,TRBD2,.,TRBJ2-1,TGCAGTGCTAGATCCTTAGCGGGACCCGACTACAATGAGCAGTTCTTC,CSARSLAGPDYNEQFF
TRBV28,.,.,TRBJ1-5,TGTGCCAGCAGTTCTGAGGGGCCCGGGTCGACCCAGCATTTT,CASSSEGPGSTQHF
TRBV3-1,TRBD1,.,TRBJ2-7,TGTGCCAGCAGCCAACTCCCTACAGGGGTCAGCTCCTACGAGCAGTACTTC,CASSQLPTGVSSYEQYF
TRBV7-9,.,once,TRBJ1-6,TGTGCCAGCAGCTCCTACCGGGATTCACCCCTCCACTTT,CASSSYRDSPLHF
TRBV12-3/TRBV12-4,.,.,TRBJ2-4,TGTGCCAGCAGGCCCACTGCCCCAAACATTCAGTACTTC,CASRPTAPNIQYF
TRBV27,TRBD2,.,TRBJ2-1,TGTGCCAGCAGCCCCGGGGGGGTCGACAATGAGCAGTTCTTC,CASSPGGVDNEQFF
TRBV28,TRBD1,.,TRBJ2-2,TGTGCCAGCAGTTCCCCCGGGACAGGGGCGACCGGGGAGCTGTTTTTT,CASSSPGTGATGELFF
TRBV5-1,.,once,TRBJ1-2,TGCGCCAGCAGCTTGTCAGCTTCCCAGTATGGCTACACCTTC,CASSLSASQYGYTF
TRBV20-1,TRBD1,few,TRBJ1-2,TGCAGTGCTCCCACAGGGGGCGGTTATGGCTACACCTTC,CSAPTGGGYGYTF
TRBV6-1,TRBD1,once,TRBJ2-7,TGTGCCGCAAGGGGACAGGGGGAATACGAGCAGTACTTC,CAARGQGEYEQYF
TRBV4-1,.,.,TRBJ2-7,TGCGCCAGCAGCCAAGAAGGGGGACTGAACGAGCAGTACTTC,CASSQEGGLNEQYF
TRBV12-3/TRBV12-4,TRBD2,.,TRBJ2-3,TGTGCCAGCAGTTTAATGCTAGCGGGAGGCACAGATACGCAGTATTTT,CASSLMLAGGTDTQYF
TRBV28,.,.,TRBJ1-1,TGTGCCAGCAATTTGCCCTCACTTGTACGTGTGAACACTGAAGCTTTCTTT,CASNLPSLVRVNTEAFF
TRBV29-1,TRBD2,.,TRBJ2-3,TGCAGCGTCCACACCCCGGGGGGGGCCACAGATACGCAGTATTTT,CSVHTPGGATDTQYF
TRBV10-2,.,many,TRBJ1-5,TGCGCCAGCAGTGATAAGGGAATGCAGCCCCAGCATTTT,CASSDKGMQPQHF
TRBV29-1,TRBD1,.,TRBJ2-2,TGCAGCGGAGGGGGCAATGCCGGGGAGCTGTTTTTT,CSGGGNAGELFF
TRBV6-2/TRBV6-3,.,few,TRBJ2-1,TGTGCCAGCAGTAGCCAACAGGGTTCCTACAATGAGCAGTTCTTC,CASSSQQGSYNEQFF
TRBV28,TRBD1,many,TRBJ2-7,TGTGCCAGCAGCACCGGGACAGGGGGCTACGAGCAGTACTTC,CASSTGTGGYEQYF
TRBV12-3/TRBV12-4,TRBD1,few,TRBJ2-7,TGTGCCAGCAGCTGGGGACAGATACGCTACGAGCAGTACTTC,CASSWGQIRYEQYF
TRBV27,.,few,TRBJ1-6,TGTGCCAGCAGTTTATCGAGGGATAATTCACCCCTCCACTTT,CASSLSRDNSPLHF
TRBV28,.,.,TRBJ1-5,TGTGCCAGCAAGCGGGGAGGTAATCAGCCCCAGCATTTT,CASKRGGNQPQHF
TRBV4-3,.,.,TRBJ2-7,TGCGCCAGCAGCCAAGCGGGACGGGGCTACGAGCAGTACTTC,CASSQAGRGYEQYF
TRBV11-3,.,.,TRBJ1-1,TGTGCCAGCAGCTTATACCCAGGGATCACTGAAGCTTTCTTT,CASSLYPGITEAFF
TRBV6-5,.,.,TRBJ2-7,TGTGCCAGCAGCCGCAACGGGCCCACCCCTGAGCAGTACTTC,CASSRNGPTPEQYF
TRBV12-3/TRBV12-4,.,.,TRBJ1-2,TGTGCCAGCAGTTCAAGCGCGGTCGCGAAGGGCTACACCTTC,CASSSSAVAKGYTF
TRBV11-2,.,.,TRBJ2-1,TGTGCCAGCAGCTTAGTCCTATTTGGGGGCATCGAGCAGTTCTTC,CASSLVLFGGIEQFF
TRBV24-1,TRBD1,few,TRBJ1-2,TGTGCCACCAGTGAACCCGGGACAGGGGGTGGCTACACCTTC,CATSEPGTGGGYTF
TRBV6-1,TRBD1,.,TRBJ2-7,TGTGCCAGCAGTTCGCCGGGACAGAGCTACGAGCAGTACTTC,CASSSPGQSYEQYF
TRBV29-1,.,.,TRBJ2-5,TGCAGCGTCGACGAGGGGTTAAGCGCGGAGACCCAGTACTTC,CSVDEGLSAETQYF
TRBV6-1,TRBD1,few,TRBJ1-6,TGTGCCAGCATCCTAACATCCGGGACAGGGAATTCACCCCTCCACTTT,CASILTSGTGNSPLHF